Below, one T cell receptor beta chain is given with its context. Its antigen target is currently unknown. Base qualities are not at hand, and no much larger clone is one base apart. This entry belongs to a study of response to subunit inactivated influenza vaccine (dated 2018 in TCRdb). Background for the entire study: To follow how T cells responded to a trivalent subunit inactivated influenza vaccine, the researchers relied on deep quantitative profiling of the T cell receptor repertoire.

Broad study findings and their caveats: The authors proposed that each seasonal influenza vaccination may bring in only a limited number of new T cells.

CDR1 and CDR2 are read off the germline V gene as SGHTA and FQGNSA. V is cut back by 5 bases and J by 6 bases, with 6 bases in the junction unmatched. CDR3 length: 15 amino acids, cysteine to phenylalanine. Of all the DNA, just the CDR3 is kept, 45 bases in frame from base 1. The library was built by means of RT-PCR. TCRdb lists the instrument as Illumina HiSeq 2500. The raw public data were reprocessed by TCRdb itself: fastp quality trimming at Q25, MiXCR clonotype calling, in-frame beta chains only. Each entry merges the rows of one CDR3 protein and shows their most common DNA and genes. The sample has about 500,000 distinct CDR3 sequences on record, about 17% of them singletons. The ten most abundant clones make up less than 4% of the sample.

The rearrangement joined TRBV7-2 to TRBJ2-1, with 11 middle bases fitting TRBD2. Sequencing used CD4+ T cells sorted from PBMCs, obtained roughly 24 months after vaccination. The receptor was derived from a man aged 45-69 years who received an inactivated influenza vaccine. Donor details come from another sample of the same person, matched by shared clones. The base sequence is TGTGCCAGCAGCCCTAGCGGGGGGCCATTCAATGAGCAGTTCTTC. This encodes CASSPSGGPFNEQFF.